Detailed here is one TCR beta chain. Its antigen is unidentified. The sample originates from a study of T cells in Graves' hyperthyroidism and ophthalmopathy. PBMCs were collected from an approximately 9.4 ml volume of fresh peripheral blood. Study-level findings and limits: Most thyroid clonotypes that were expanded above 0.001 also turned up in blood.

Amplification of TCR beta CDR3 regions was performed using RNA transcripts as template. First-round RT-PCR of the TCR CDR3 relied on the HTBI primer set. TCRdb re-called the multiplex PCR reads with MiXCR, one entry per CDR3 protein. Of some 360,000 distinct CDR3 sequences in the sample, 18% were seen once. Sample: blood. This clonotype was sampled from a woman aged 40 to 49 with Graves' ophthalmopathy.

Here the CDR3 DNA reads TGCAGTGCTAGAGACACCAGGGAGAATCAGCCCCAGCATTTT. Protein product: CSARDTRENQPQHF. The chain carries TRBV20-1 and TRBJ1-5; TRBD1 is a possible D gene (5 bases). Germline V gene lookup returns CDR1 DFQATT and CDR2 SNEGSKA (reference sequence). The CDR3 sequence is 14 residues long. Trimming left V 0 bases short and J 4 bases short, with 10 bases between.